The table lists the clone carrying this TCR beta chain with a count of one. The target antigen is unknown. This record comes from a study of cytomegalovirus exposure and HLA in healthy donors. General study results and limits: There were around 160 TCR beta chains listed as cytomegalovirus-associated. The authors later found HLA-associated TCR beta chains more clonally expanded than equally common others.

V dropped 2 bases and J dropped 0 bases, with 11 bases sitting between them. CDR3 length: 16 residues. The V gene's germline CDR1 is MDHEN and CDR2 SYDVKM. Use of 60 Vbeta and 13 Jbeta primers characterized the PCR. The method was immunoSEQ multiplex PCR; TCRdb's version includes in-frame clones alone and lacks a portion of them. The sample includes approximately 190,000 clones, about 80% of them seen just once. The chain joins TRBV28 to TRBJ1-5; D gene uncertain. Input material: PBMCs. The source is a woman in her late teens or twenties in good health and CMV-seropositive. CDR3 DNA sequence: TGTGCCAGCAGTTTAGGAGGCGCCTATAGCAATCAGCCCCAGCATTTT. Its translation is CASSLGGAYSNQPQHF.